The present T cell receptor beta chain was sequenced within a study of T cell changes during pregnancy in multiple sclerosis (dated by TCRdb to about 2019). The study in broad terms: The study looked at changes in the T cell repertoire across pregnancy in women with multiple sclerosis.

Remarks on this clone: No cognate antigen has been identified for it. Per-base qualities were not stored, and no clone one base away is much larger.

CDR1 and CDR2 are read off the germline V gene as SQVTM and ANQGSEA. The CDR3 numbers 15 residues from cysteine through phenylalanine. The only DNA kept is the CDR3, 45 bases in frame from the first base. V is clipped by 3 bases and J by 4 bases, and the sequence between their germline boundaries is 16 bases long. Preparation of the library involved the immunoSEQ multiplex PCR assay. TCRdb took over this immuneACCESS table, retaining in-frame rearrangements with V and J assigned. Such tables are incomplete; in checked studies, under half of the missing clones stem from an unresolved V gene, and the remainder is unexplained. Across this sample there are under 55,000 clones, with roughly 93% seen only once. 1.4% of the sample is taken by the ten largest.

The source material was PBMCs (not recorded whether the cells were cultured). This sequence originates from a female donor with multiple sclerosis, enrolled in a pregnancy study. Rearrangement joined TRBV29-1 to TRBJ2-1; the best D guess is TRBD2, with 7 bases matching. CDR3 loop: CSVEGGAGTYNEQFF. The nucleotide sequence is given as TGCAGCGTTGAGGGGGGGGCAGGGACATACAATGAGCAGTTCTTC.